Presented here are 24 T cell receptor beta chains from one specimen sequenced in a study of shared clonotypes between healthy human individuals (dated by TCRdb to 2018 to 2020). Receptor amplification or capture employed the immunoSEQ multiplex PCR assay. Held by TCRdb, this immuneACCESS table contains in-frame sequences only and omits some clones. Under half of the omission traces to an unresolved V gene where checked; the cause of the rest is unknown. This sample is represented by around 2,000,000 clones; 90% to 95% of them were singletons. The top ten hold under 0.15% of the sample. The sample consisted of naive CD4+ T cells sorted from blood. In light of the paper, this sample's cell subset or site label describes: CD45RA+ positively selected. The source of these receptors is a man younger than 35 in good health.

This clone has a single count. The chain uses TRBV19 and TRBJ2-1; tentatively, D is TRBD1 (5 bases). Germline loops: CDR1 LNHDA, CDR2 SQIVND (reference sequence). CDR3 length: 13 amino acids. The V end lost 6 bases, the J end lost 6 bases, and 12 bases lay between the germline ends. CDR3: CASRNPRANEQFF. The CDR3 nucleotides read TGTGCCAGTAGAAATCCCAGGGCCAATGAGCAGTTCTTC. Full variable domain (rest looked up from reference TRBV19 and TRBJ2-1): DGGITQSPKYLFRKEGQNVTLSCEQNLNHDAMYWYRQDPGQGLRLIYYSQIVNDFQKGDIAEGYSVSREKKESFPLTVTSAQKNPTAFYLCASRNPRANEQFFGPGTRLTVL.

This CDR3 is CASSFMGDGYTF. In nucleotides, the CDR3 is TGCGCCAGCAGCTTCATGGGAGATGGCTACACCTTC. The chain recombines TRBV5-1 with TRBJ1-2; D is undetermined. Trimming shortened V by 2 bases and J by 6 bases, and 8 bases separated the two germline ends. The V gene's germline CDR1 is SGHRS and CDR2 YFSETQ. CDR3 size: 12 residues.

The chain has TRBV2 and TRBJ2-2; TRBD1 matches at 7 bases. V was clipped by 6 bases and J by 0 bases; unmatched bases: 10. The CDR3 totals 17 residues. Germline CDR1 SNHLY, CDR2 FYNNEI. DNA of the CDR3: TGTGCCAGCAGAGACCGGGACAGACTCCCGAACACCGGGGAGCTGTTTTTT. It specifies CASRDRDRLPNTGELFF.

Regarding this clone: In the same sample, other DNA sequences code for this CDR3. The chain combines TRBV6-5 with TRBJ1-1; a possible D gene is TRBD1 (5 bases). The germline V and J ends were trimmed by 2 bases and 1 base, with 8 bases remaining between them. Germline V CDR1 and CDR2: MNHEY, SVGAGI. The CDR3 spans 14 residues. The CDR3 spells CASSYGAANTEAFF. The CDR3 nucleotides read TGTGCCAGCAGTTACGGGGCCGCGAACACTGAAGCTTTCTTT.

The V gene is TRBV6-1, the J gene TRBJ1-4, with D perhaps TRBD1 (5 bases). Germline V CDR1 and CDR2: MNHNS, SASEGT. V was cut by 2 bases and J by 8 bases, with 15 bases left in between. This CDR3 is 15 amino acids long. The CDR3 spells CASSEQGRVREKLFF. CDR3 bases: TGTGCCAGCAGTGAACAGGGCAGGGTGAGAGAAAAACTGTTTTTT.

The rearrangement links TRBV20-1 to TRBJ1-4, with unresolved D. CDR3 length: 11 residues. V was pared by 6 bases and J by 8 bases, with 10 bases between. From germline, CDR1 is DFQATT and CDR2 SNEGSKA (reference sequence). The DNA of the CDR3 is TGCAGTGCGTCACTTTCGGAAAAACTGTTTTTT. Translated: CSASLSEKLFF.

V usage is TRBV27 and J usage is TRBJ2-2; possible D gene TRBD1, 6 bases. V gave up 2 bases and J gave up 8 bases, with 12 bases separating them. CDR1 and CDR2 (germline): MNHEY, SMNVEV (reference sequence). This CDR3 has 14 amino acids. The CDR3 is CASSLAIGGGELFF. The CDR3 nucleotides read TGTGCCAGCAGTTTAGCTATAGGGGGAGGGGAGCTGTTTTTT.

The chain links TRBV4-1 to TRBJ1-1; D call uncertain. Trimming shortened V by 4 bases and J by 3 bases, and 15 bases separated the two germline ends. The CDR3 totals 15 residues. Per the germline V gene, CDR1 is MGHRA and CDR2 is YSYEKL. This chain's CDR3 is CASSRAQSFDTEAFF. The CDR3 coding sequence is TGCGCCAGCAGCCGAGCACAGAGCTTCGACACTGAAGCTTTCTTT.

This chain uses TRBV11-3 with TRBJ2-7; D assignment may be TRBD1 or TRBD2 (5 bases each). V lost 5 bases and J lost 5, with 22 bases in between. The length of the CDR3 is 16 residues. Germline-derived CDR1 and CDR2 are SGHNT and YENEEA. The CDR3 reads CASSGTNGPEMNEQYF. In DNA form, the CDR3 reads TGTGCCAGCAGCGGGACCAACGGCCCAGAGATGAACGAGCAGTACTTC.

The chain couples TRBV4-3 to TRBJ1-3; D possibly corresponds to TRBD1 (5 bases). There are 16 residues in the CDR3. Trimming removed 0 bases at V and 2 bases at J, with 11 bases between. Germline V lookup: CDR1 LGHNA, CDR2 YSLEER. The CDR3 coding sequence is TGCGCCAGCAGCCAAGATGGGGGAGGCACTGGAAACACCATATATTTT. It translates to CASSQDGGGTGNTIYF.

Remarks on this clone: A much larger clone differs from this one at a single base, so this may be a read error. It is likely a read error, because the conserved phenylalanine at the end of the CDR3 is missing. CDR3 protein: CAWSVNPSGIQYS. Here the CDR3 DNA reads TGTGCCTGGAGTGTGAACCCCTCGGGCATTCAGTACTCC. J is TRBJ2-4 and V is TRBV30, with D uncertain. The CDR3 has 13 amino acids. The V gene's germline CDR1 is GTSNPN and CDR2 SVGIG (reference sequence). The V and J ends lost 0 bases and 9 bases respectively, with 12 bases between them.

The chain employs TRBV6-5 and TRBJ2-5; D not certain. Matching the DNA end better, TRBJ2-7 makes the J call doubtful. Germline lookup yields CDR1 MNHEY and CDR2 SVGAGI. The CDR3 extends over 16 amino acids. The CDR3 nucleotides read TGTGCCAGCAGTTACCTGACGGATCCCAAACCCTACGAGCAGTACTTC. It codes for CASSYLTDPKPYEQYF.

The rearrangement links TRBV5-6 to TRBJ2-5; no definite D call. The CDR3 has 15 amino acids. V gave up 2 bases and J gave up 3 bases, with 14 bases separating them. The germline gives CDR1 SGHDT, CDR2 YYEEEE. The CDR3 sequence is CASSFSGRVKETQYF. CDR3 coding DNA: TGTGCCAGCAGCTTCTCAGGAAGGGTTAAAGAGACCCAGTACTTC.

The chain recombines TRBV6-6 with TRBJ2-7, with D possibly matching TRBD2 (5 bases). The germline V gene has CDR1 MNHNY and CDR2 SVGAGI (reference sequence). Trimming cost V 3 bases and J 2 bases, with 17 bases left between them. This CDR3 contains 16 residues. Here the CDR3 reads CASSYRSSLTTYEQYF. The CDR3 DNA reads as TGTGCCAGCAGTTATCGGTCCTCCCTGACTACCTACGAGCAGTACTTC.

The chain links TRBV6-4 to TRBJ1-6, with TRBD1 identical over 7 bases. The junction had 1 base not matched to a gene; V was cut back by 2 bases and J by 9 bases. In germline, CDR1 is MRHNA, CDR2 SNTAGT. The CDR3 has 13 residues. Here the CDR3 reads CASSDRTGSPLHF. The CDR3 DNA sequence: TGTGCCAGCAGTGACCGGACAGGTTCACCCCTCCACTTT.

The chain links TRBV16 to TRBJ2-2; unclear D gene. This CDR3 is built from 13 residues. Germline lookup yields CDR1 KGHSY and CDR2 FQNENV. Trimming removed 6 bases from V and 7 bases from J, with 12 bases in between. The CDR3 reads CASSGPRGGELFF. In DNA, the CDR3 is TGTGCCAGCAGTGGCCCGCGCGGCGGGGAGCTGTTTTTT.

As regards this clone: Other nucleotide sequences from this sample produce the same CDR3. V gene TRBV10-3 combines with J gene TRBJ2-5, with D maybe TRBD1 (6 bases). V lost 1 base and J lost 5, with 8 bases in between. The CDR3 has 13 residues. Germline V gives CDR1 ENHRY, CDR2 SYGVKD. CDR3 bases: TGTGCCATCAGTGAGTTACAGGGTGAGACCCAGTACTTC. It yields the protein CAISELQGETQYF.

This clone was observed once. Other DNA sequences in this sample translate to the same CDR3. The chain carries TRBV4-3 and TRBJ2-3; 9 bases are a match to TRBD2. Germline V lookup: CDR1 LGHNA, CDR2 YSLEER. V lost 4 bases and J lost 2; bases outside the gene matches: 4. The CDR3 loop spans 15 amino acids. The CDR3 nucleotides read TGCGCCAGCAGCCCGACTAGCGGTTCCACAGATACGCAGTATTTT. Translated: CASSPTSGSTDTQYF.

The chain joins TRBV30 to TRBJ2-5, with D hard to call. V was trimmed by 3 bases and J by 4 bases, leaving 12 bases between them. Germline V CDR1 and CDR2: GTSNPN, SVGIG (reference sequence). CDR3 length: 13 amino acids. The CDR3 loop reads CAWSTRGAETQYF. CDR3 DNA: TGTGCCTGGAGCACCCGCGGAGCAGAGACCCAGTACTTC.

The chain carries TRBV2 and TRBJ2-2; no clear D gene. The germline gives CDR1 SNHLY, CDR2 FYNNEI. The CDR3 has 14 residues. V was pared by 4 bases and J by 1 base, with 7 bases between. The CDR3 DNA sequence: TGTGCCAGCAGTGGGTTCGTGAACACCGGGGAGCTGTTTTTT. Amino acid sequence: CASSGFVNTGELFF.

The chain couples TRBV5-4 to TRBJ1-4, with TRBD1 as a possible D gene (6 bases). There are 16 residues in the CDR3. Germline loops: CDR1 SGHNT, CDR2 YYREEE (reference sequence). The V end lost 4 bases, the J end lost 4 bases, and 17 bases lay between the germline ends. This CDR3 is CASSEGGGSVNEKLFF. CDR3 DNA: TGTGCCAGCAGCGAGGGGGGTGGTTCCGTTAATGAAAAACTGTTTTTT. Using reference TRBV5-4 and TRBJ1-4 for the parts outside the CDR3, the full variable domain is ETGVTQSPTHLIKTRGQQVTLRCSSQSGHNTVSWYQQALGQGPQFIFQYYREEENGRGNFPPRFSGLQFPNYSSELNVNALELDDSALYLCASSEGGGSVNEKLFFGSGTQLSVL.

The chain combines TRBV7-9 with TRBJ2-1; no firm D call. The CDR3 is 16 amino acids. Germline CDR1 and CDR2: SEHNR and FQNEAQ (reference sequence). V was clipped by 4 bases and J by 3 bases, with 16 bases between them. CDR3 sequence reads: CASSSFSENVYNEQFF. The CDR3 region has the DNA TGTGCCAGCAGCTCCTTTTCGGAGAACGTCTACAATGAGCAGTTCTTC.

The V gene is TRBV7-9, the J gene TRBJ2-2; no clear D gene. Germline assignment: CDR1 SEHNR and CDR2 FQNEAQ (reference sequence). The CDR3 spans 14 residues. The ends were cut back, 5 bases at V and 6 bases at J, with 13 bases in the middle. CDR3 sequence: CASSKPKGSGELFF. CDR3 nucleotide sequence: TGTGCCAGCAGCAAGCCTAAAGGGTCCGGGGAGCTGTTTTTT.

This sequence joins TRBV2 and TRBJ2-7; D possibly uses TRBD1 or TRBD2 (6 bases each). V shed 4 bases and J shed 4 bases, with 14 bases lying between them. The CDR3 is 14 residues long. Germline assignment: CDR1 SNHLY and CDR2 FYNNEI. Written as DNA, the CDR3 is TGTGCCAGCAGTGTCTGGGGGGCGCAATACGAGCAGTACTTC. This codes for CASSVWGAQYEQYF.